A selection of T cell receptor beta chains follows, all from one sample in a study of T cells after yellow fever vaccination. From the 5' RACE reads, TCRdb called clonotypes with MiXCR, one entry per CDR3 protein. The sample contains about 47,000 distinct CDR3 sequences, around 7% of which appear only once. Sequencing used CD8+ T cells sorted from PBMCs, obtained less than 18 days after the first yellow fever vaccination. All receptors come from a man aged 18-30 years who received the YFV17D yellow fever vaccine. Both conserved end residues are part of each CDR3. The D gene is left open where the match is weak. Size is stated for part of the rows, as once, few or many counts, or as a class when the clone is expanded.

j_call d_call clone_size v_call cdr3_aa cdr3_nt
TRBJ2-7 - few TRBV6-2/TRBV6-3 CASSYSLQINEQYF TGTGCCAGCAGTTACTCGTTACAGATCAACGAGCAGTACTTC
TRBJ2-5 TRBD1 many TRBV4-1 CASSRVTGGRETQYF TGCGCCAGCAGCCGAGTGACAGGGGGCCGGGAGACCCAGTACTTC
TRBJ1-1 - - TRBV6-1 CASSLTEDTEAFF TGTGCCAGCAGCCTGACGGAGGACACTGAAGCTTTCTTT
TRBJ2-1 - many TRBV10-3 CAISESQSNEQFF TGTGCCATCAGTGAGTCTCAGAGCAATGAGCAGTTCTTC
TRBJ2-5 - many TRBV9 CASSVETQYF TGTGCCAGCAGCGTGGAGACCCAGTACTTC
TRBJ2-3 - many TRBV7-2 CASSLGVVTPDTQYF TGTGCCAGCAGCTTAGGAGTGGTGACCCCAGATACGCAGTATTTT
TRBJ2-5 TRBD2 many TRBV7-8 CASSPGSGGQQETQYF TGTGCCAGCAGCCCTGGTAGCGGGGGGCAACAAGAGACCCAGTACTTC
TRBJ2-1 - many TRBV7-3 CASSLKQGGYNEQFF TGTGCCAGCAGCTTAAAACAGGGGGGGTACAATGAGCAGTTCTTC
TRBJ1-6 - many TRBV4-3 CASSGPTGANSPLHF TGCGCCAGCAGCGGACCCACAGGCGCCAATTCACCCCTCCACTTT
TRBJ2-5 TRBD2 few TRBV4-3 CASSRGLAPQETQYF TGCGCCAGCAGCCGCGGACTAGCCCCACAAGAGACCCAGTACTTC
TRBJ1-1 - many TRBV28 CASSFAVGRGETEAFF TGTGCCAGCAGTTTCGCAGTTGGGAGGGGCGAGACTGAAGCTTTCTTT
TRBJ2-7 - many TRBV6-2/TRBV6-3 CASSKRQEIYEQYF TGTGCCAGCAGTAAAAGACAGGAGATCTACGAGCAGTACTTC
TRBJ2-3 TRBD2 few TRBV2 CASSESRGGADTQYF TGTGCCAGCAGTGAGTCGCGGGGGGGCGCAGATACGCAGTATTTT
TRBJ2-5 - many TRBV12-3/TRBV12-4 CASRRPDLGETQYF TGTGCCAGCAGGAGACCGGACCTCGGGGAGACCCAGTACTTC
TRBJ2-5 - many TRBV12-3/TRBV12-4 CASSLSAGVQTQYF TGTGCCAGCAGTTTATCCGCCGGGGTCCAGACCCAGTACTTC
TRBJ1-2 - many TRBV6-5 CASSLAGTIYGYTF TGTGCCAGCAGTTTGGCAGGGACCATCTATGGCTACACCTTC
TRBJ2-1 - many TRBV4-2 CASSREGQGVHEQFF TGTGCCAGCAGCCGCGAAGGTCAAGGGGTCCATGAGCAGTTCTTC
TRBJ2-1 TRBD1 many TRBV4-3 CASSQGWDRVFEQFF TGCGCCAGCAGCCAAGGATGGGACAGGGTCTTTGAGCAGTTCTTC
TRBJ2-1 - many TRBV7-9 CASSLSDSYNEQFF TGTGCCAGCAGCTTATCGGACAGTTACAATGAGCAGTTCTTC
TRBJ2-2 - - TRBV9 CASSRGGNTGELFF TGTGCCAGCAGCCGAGGGGGGAACACCGGGGAGCTGTTTTTT
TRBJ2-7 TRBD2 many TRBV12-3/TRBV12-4 CASTLSGGFTYEQYF TGTGCCAGCACCCTTAGCGGGGGGTTCACCTACGAGCAGTACTTC
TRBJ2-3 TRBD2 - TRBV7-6 CASSLGAGGIADTQYF TGTGCCAGCAGCTTGGGAGCGGGGGGGATCGCAGATACGCAGTATTTT